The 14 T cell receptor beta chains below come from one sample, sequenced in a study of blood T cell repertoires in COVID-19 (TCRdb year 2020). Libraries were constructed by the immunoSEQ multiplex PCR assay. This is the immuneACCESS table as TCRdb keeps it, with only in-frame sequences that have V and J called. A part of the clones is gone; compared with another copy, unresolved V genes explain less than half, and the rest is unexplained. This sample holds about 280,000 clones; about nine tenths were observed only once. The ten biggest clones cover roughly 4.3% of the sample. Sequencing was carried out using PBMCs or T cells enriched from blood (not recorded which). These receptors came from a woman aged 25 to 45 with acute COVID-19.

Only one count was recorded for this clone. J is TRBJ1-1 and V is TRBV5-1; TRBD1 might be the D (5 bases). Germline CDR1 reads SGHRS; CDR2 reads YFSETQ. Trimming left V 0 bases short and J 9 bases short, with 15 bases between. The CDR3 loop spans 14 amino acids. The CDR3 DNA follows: TGCGCCAGCAGCTTGGGACAGAGAGTTTCTCAAGCTTTCTTT. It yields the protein CASSLGQRVSQAFF.

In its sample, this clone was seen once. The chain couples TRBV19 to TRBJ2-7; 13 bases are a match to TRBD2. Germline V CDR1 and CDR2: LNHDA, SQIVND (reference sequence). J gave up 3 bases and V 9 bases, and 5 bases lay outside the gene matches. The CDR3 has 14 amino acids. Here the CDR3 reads CASGTSGTNYEQYF. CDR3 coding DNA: TGTGCCAGCGGGACTAGCGGGACCAACTACGAGCAGTACTTC.

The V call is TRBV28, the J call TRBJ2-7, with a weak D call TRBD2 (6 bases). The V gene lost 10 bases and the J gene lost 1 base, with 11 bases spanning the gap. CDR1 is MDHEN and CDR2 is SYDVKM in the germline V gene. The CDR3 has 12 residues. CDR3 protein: CATSGVSYEQYF. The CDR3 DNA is TGTGCCACCTCGGGGGTATCCTACGAGCAGTACTTC.

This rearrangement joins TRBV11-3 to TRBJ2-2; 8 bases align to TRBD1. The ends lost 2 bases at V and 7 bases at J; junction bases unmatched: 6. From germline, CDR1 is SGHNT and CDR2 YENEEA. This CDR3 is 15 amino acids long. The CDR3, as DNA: TGTGCCAGCAGCTTAACGGACAGGGATTTCGGGGAGCTGTTTTTT. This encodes CASSLTDRDFGELFF.

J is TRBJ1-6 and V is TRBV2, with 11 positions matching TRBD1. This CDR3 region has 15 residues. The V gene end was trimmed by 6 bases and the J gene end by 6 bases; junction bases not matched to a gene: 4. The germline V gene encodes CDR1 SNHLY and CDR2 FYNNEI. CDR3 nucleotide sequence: TGTGCCAGCAGCCGGGACAGGGGGAGTAATTCACCCCTCCACTTT. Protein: CASSRDRGSNSPLHF. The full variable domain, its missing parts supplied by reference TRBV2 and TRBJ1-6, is EPEVTQTPSHQVTQMGQEVILRCVPISNHLYFYWYRQILGQKVEFLVSFYNNEISEKSEIFDDQFSVERPDGSNFTLKIRSTKLEDSAMYFCASSRDRGSNSPLHFGNGTRLTVT.

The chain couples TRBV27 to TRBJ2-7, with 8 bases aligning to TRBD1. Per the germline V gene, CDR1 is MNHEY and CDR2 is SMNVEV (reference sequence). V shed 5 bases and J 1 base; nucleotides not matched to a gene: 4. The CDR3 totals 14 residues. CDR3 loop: CASSPDRVSYEQYF. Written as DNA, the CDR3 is TGTGCCAGCAGTCCGGACAGGGTTTCCTACGAGCAGTACTTC.

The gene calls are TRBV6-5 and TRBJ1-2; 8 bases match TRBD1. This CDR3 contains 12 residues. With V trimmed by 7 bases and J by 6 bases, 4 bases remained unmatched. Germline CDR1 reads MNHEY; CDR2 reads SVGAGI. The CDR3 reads CASTGQGDGYTF. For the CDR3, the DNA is TGTGCCAGCACCGGACAGGGTGATGGCTACACCTTC.

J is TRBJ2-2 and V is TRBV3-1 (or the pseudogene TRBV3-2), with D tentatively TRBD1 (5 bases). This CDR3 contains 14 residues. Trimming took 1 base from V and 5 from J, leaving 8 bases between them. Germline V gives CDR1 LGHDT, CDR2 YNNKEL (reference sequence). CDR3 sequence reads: CASSQGTPTGELFF. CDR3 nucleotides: TGTGCCAGCAGCCAAGGGACACCGACCGGGGAGCTGTTTTTT.

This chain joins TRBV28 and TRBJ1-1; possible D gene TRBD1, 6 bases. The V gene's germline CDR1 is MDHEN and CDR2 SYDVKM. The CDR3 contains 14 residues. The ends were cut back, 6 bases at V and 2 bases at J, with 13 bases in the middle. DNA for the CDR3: TGTGCCAGCAGAACCGGACAGCCCAACACTGAAGCTTTCTTT. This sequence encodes CASRTGQPNTEAFF.

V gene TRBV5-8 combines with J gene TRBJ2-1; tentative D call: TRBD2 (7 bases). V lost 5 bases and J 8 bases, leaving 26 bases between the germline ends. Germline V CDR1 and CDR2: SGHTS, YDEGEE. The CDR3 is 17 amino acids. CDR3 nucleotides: TGTGCCAGCAGTTCGAGGCTAGGACTAGGGGGTTTTGATGAGCAGTTCTTC. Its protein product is CASSSRLGLGGFDEQFF.

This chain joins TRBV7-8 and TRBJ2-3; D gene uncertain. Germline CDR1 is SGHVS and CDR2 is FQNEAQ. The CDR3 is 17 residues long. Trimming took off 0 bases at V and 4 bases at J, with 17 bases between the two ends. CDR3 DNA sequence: TGTGCCAGCAGCTTAGCGTCTCACAGCCTATCAGCAGATACGCAGTATTTT. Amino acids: CASSLASHSLSADTQYF.

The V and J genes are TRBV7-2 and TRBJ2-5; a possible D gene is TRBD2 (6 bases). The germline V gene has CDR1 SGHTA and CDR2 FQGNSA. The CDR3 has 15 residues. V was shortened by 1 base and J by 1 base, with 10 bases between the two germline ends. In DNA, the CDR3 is TGTGCCAGCAGCTTAGAAGGACTACTCCAAGAGACCCAGTACTTC. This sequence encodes CASSLEGLLQETQYF.

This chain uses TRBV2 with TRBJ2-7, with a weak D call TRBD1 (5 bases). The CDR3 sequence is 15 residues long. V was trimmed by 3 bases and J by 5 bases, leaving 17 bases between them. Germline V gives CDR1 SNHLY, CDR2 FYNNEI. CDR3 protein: CASSDFKAGLNEQYF. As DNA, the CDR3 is TGTGCCAGCAGTGATTTTAAGGCAGGGCTCAACGAGCAGTACTTC.

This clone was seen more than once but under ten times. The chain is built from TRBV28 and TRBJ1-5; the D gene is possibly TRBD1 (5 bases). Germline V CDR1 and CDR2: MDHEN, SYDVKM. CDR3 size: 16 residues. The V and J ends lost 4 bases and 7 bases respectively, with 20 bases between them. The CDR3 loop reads CASSSTGVRSMQPQHF. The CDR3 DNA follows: TGTGCCAGCAGTTCAACGGGGGTGCGATCTATGCAGCCCCAGCATTTT.